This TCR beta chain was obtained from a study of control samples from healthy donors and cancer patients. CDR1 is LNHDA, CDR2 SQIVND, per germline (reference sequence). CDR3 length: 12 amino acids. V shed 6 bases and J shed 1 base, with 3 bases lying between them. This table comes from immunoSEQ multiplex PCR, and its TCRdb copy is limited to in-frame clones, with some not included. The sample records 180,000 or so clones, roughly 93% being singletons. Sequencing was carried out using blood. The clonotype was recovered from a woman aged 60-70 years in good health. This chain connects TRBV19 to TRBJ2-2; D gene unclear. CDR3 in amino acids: CASSRNTGELFF. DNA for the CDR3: TGTGCCAGTAGCCGGAACACCGGGGAGCTGTTTTTT.